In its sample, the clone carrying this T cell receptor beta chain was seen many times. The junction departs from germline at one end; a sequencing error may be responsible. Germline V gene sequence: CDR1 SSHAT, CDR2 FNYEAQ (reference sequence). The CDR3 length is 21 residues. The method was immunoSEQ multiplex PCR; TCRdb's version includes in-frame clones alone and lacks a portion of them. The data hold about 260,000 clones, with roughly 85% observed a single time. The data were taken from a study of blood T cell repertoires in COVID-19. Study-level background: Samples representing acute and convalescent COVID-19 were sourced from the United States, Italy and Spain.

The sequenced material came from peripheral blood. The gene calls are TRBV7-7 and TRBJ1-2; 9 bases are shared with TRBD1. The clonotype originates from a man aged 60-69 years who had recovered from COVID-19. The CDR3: CASSLVQKAPRRDRVEYGYTF. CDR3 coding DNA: TGTGCTAGCAGCTTAGTCCAAAAGGCGCCCCGAAGGGACAGGGTCGAGTATGGCTACACCTTC.